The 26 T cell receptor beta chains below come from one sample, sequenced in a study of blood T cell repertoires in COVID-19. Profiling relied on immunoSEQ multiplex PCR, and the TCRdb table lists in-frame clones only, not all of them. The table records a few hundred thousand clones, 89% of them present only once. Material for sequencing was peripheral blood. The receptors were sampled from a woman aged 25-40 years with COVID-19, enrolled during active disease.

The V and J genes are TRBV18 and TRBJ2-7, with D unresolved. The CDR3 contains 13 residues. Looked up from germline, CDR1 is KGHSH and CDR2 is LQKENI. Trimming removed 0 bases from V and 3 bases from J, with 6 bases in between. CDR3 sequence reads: CASSPPNFYEQYF. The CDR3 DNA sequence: TGTGCCAGCTCACCACCTAACTTCTACGAGCAGTACTTC.

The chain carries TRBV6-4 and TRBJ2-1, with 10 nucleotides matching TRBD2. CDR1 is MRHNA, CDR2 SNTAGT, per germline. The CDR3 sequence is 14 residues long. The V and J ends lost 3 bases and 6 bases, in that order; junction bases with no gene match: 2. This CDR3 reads CASSELAGRNEQFF. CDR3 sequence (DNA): TGTGCCAGCAGTGAACTAGCGGGACGCAATGAGCAGTTCTTC.

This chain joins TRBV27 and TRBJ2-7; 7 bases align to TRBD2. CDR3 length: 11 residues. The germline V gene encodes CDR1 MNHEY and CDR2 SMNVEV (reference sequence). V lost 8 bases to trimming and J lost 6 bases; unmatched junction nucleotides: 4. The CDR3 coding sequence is TGTGCCAGCTGGTGGGGGGGCGAGCAGTACTTC. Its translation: CASWWGGEQYF.

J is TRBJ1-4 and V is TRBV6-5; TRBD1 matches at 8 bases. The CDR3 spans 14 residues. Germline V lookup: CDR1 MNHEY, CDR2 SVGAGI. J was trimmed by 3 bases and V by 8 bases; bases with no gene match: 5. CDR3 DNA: TGTGCCAGCGGACCGGGACAGGCTAATGAAAAACTGTTTTTT. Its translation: CASGPGQANEKLFF.

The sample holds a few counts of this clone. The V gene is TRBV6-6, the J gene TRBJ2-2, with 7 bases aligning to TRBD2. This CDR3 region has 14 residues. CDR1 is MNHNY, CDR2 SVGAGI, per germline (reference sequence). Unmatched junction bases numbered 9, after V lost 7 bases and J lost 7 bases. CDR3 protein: CASKPTSRNGELFF. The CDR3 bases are TGTGCCAGCAAACCGACTAGCCGGAACGGGGAGCTGTTTTTT.

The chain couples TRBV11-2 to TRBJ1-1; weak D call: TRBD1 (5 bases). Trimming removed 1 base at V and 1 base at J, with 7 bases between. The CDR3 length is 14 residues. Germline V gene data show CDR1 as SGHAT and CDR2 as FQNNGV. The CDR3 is CASSLGGQNTEAFF. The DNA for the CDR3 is TGTGCCAGCAGCTTAGGTGGACAGAACACTGAAGCTTTCTTT. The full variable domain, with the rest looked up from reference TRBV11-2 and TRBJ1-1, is EAGVAQSPRYKIIEKRQSVAFWCNPISGHATLYWYQQILGQGPKLLIQFQNNGVVDDSQLPKDRFSAERLKGVDSTLKIQPAKLEDSAVYLCASSLGGQNTEAFFGQGTRLTVV.

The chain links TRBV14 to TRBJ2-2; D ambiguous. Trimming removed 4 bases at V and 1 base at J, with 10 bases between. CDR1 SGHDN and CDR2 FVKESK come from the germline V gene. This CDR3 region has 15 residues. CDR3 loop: CASSPSAGNTGELFF. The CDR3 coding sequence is TGTGCCAGCAGCCCGTCCGCAGGGAACACCGGGGAGCTGTTTTTT.

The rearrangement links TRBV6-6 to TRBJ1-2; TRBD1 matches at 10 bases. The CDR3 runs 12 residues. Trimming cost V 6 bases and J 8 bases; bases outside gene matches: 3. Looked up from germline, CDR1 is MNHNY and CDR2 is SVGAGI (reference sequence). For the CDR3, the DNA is TGTGCCAGCAGGGGACAGGGGAGCGGCTACACCTTC. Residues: CASRGQGSGYTF.

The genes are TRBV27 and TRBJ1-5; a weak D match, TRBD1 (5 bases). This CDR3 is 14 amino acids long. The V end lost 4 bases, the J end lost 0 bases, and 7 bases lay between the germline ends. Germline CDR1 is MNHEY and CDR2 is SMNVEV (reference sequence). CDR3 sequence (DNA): TGTGCCAGCAGTTGGCAGGGTAGCAATCAGCCCCAGCATTTT. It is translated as CASSWQGSNQPQHF.

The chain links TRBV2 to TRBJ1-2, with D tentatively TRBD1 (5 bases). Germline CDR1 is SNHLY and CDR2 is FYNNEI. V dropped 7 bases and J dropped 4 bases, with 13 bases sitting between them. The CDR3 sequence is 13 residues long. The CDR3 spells CASKVGQSYGYTF. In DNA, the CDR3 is TGTGCCAGCAAAGTGGGGCAGAGCTATGGCTACACCTTC.

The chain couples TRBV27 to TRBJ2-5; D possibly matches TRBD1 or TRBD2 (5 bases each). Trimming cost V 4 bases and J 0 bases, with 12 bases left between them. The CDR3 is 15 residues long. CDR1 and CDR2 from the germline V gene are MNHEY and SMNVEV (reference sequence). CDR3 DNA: TGTGCCAGCAGTTCATCAGGGAGCAACCAAGAGACCCAGTACTTC. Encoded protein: CASSSSGSNQETQYF.

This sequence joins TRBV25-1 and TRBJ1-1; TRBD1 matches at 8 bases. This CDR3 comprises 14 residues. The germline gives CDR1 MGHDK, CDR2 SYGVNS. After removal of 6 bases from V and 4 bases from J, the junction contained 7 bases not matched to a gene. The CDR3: CASRQTGEGTEAFF. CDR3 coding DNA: TGTGCCAGCAGACAGACAGGGGAAGGCACTGAAGCTTTCTTT.

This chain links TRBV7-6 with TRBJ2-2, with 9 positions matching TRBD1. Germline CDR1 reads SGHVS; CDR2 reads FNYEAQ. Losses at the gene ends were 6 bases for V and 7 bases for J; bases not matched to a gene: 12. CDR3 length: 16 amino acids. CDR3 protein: CASRTSTGGMGGELFF. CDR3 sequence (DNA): TGTGCCAGCAGAACTAGCACAGGGGGCATGGGCGGGGAGCTGTTTTTT.

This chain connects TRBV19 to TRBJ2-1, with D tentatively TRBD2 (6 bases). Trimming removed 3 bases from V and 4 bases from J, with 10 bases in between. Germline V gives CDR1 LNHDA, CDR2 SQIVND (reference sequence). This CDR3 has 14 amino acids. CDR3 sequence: CASSMGGEYNEQFF. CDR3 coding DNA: TGTGCCAGTAGTATGGGCGGGGAATACAATGAGCAGTTCTTC.

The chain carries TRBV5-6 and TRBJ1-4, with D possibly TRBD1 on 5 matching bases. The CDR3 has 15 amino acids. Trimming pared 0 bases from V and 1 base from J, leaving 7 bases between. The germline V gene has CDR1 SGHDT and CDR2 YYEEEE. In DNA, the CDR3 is TGTGCCAGCAGCTTGGTACAGGTAACTAATGAAAAACTGTTTTTT. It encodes CASSLVQVTNEKLFF.

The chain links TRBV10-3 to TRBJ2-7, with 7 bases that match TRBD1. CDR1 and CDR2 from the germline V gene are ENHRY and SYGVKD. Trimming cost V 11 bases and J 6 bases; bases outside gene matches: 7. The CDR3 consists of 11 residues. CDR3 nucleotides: TGTGCCGTACAGGGGTACCGCGAGCAGTACTTC. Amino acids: CAVQGYREQYF.

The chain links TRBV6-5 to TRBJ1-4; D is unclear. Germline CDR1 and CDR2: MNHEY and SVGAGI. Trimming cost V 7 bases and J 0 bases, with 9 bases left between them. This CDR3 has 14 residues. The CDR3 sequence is CASKWAATNEKLFF. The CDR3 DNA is TGTGCCAGCAAATGGGCTGCAACTAATGAAAAACTGTTTTTT.

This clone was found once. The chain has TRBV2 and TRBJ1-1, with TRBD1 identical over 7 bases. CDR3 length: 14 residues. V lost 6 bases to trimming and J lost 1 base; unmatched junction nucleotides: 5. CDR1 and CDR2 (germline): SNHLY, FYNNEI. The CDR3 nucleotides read TGTGCCAGCAGAGCCGGGACAGCGAACACTGAAGCTTTCTTT. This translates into CASRAGTANTEAFF.

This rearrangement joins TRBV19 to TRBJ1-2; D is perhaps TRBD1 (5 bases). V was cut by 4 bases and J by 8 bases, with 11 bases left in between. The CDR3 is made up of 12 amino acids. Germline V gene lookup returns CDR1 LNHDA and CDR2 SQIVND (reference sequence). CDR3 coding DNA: TGTGCCAGTAGTAGGGGACTCCCAGGCTACACCTTC. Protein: CASSRGLPGYTF.

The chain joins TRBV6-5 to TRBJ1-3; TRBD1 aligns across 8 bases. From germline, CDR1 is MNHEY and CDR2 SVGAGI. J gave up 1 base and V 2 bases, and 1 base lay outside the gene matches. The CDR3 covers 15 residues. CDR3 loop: CASSYGQGSGNTIYF. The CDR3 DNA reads TGTGCCAGCAGTTACGGACAGGGTTCTGGAAACACCATATATTTT.

The CDR3 coding sequence is TGTGCCAGTGTTCAGGGGCTGAACACTGAAGCTTTCTTT. Its protein is CASVQGLNTEAFF. The chain recombines TRBV19 with TRBJ1-1; the D gene is possibly TRBD1 (6 bases). Germline CDR1 reads LNHDA; CDR2 reads SQIVND (reference sequence). The CDR3 runs 13 residues. Trimming stripped 8 bases from V and 0 bases from J, with 10 bases between. Together with reference TRBV19 and TRBJ1-1, the CDR3 gives the full variable domain: DGGITQSPKYLFRKEGQNVTLSCEQNLNHDAMYWYRQDPGQGLRLIYYSQIVNDFQKGDIAEGYSVSREKKESFPLTVTSAQKNPTAFYLCASVQGLNTEAFFGQGTRLTVV.

The CDR3 is CASSLQGFNYGYTF. The CDR3 DNA reads TGCGCCAGCAGCTTGCAGGGATTTAACTATGGCTACACCTTC. V gene TRBV5-1 combines with J gene TRBJ1-2; D may be TRBD1 (5 bases). V lost 1 base and J 1 base, leaving 8 bases between the germline ends. The germline V gene encodes CDR1 SGHRS and CDR2 YFSETQ. This CDR3 contains 14 residues.

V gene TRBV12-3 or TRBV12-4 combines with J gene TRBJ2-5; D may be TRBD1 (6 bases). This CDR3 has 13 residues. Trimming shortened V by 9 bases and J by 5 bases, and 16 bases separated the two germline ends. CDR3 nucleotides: TGTGCCAGTCGAAGGGGGTCCCAGGAGACCCAGTACTTC. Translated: CASRRGSQETQYF.

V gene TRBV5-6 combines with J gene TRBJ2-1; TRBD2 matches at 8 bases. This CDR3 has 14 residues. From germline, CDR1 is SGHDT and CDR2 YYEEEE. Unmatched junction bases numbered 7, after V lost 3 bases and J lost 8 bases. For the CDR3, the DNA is TGTGCCAGCAGCTCACCGGGGGGGCCGGATGAGCAGTTCTTC. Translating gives CASSSPGGPDEQFF.

In DNA, the CDR3 is TGTGCCAGCAGTTTCGACAGGGTAACTAGCAATCAGCCCCAGCATTTT. Translating it yields CASSFDRVTSNQPQHF. J is TRBJ1-5 and V is TRBV6-2 or TRBV6-3; 7 positions match TRBD1. Germline V CDR1 and CDR2: MNHEY, SVGEGT. The CDR3 is 16 residues long. V trimming: 4 bases; J trimming: 0 bases; junction bases outside the gene matches: 6.

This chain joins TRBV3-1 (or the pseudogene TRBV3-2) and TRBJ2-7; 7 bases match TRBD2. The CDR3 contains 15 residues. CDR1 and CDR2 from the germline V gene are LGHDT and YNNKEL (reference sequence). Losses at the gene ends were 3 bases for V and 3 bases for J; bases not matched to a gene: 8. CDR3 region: CASSHDPASGYEQYF. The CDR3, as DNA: TGTGCCAGCAGCCATGACCCCGCTAGCGGCTACGAGCAGTACTTC.